The 32 T cell receptor beta chains listed next were all sequenced from one sample in a study of OX40 agonist ivuxolimab in advanced cancers. Data came from immunoSEQ multiplex PCR; TCRdb stores just in-frame clones and leaves some out. The data hold about 19,000 clones, with 80% to 85% observed a single time. The material sequenced was CD4+ or CD8+ T cells sorted from blood, taken in a trial of the OX40 agonist ivuxolimab. The receptors shown here come from an adult with an advanced solid tumor such as melanoma, head and neck, liver or kidney cancer.

The rearrangement links TRBV6-1 to TRBJ1-1; D not certain. The V end lost 9 bases, the J end lost 3 bases, and 14 bases lay between the germline ends. Germline V gene lookup returns CDR1 MNHNS and CDR2 SASEGT. There are 13 residues in the CDR3. CDR3 amino acids: CASREGAYTEAFF. The CDR3 nucleotides are TGTGCCAGTCGGGAAGGAGCGTACACTGAAGCTTTCTTT.

The chain combines TRBV28 with TRBJ1-3; TRBD1 is a possible D gene (5 bases). The V end lost 5 bases, the J end lost 1 base, and 9 bases lay between the germline ends. The CDR3 is 14 residues long. Germline CDR1 is MDHEN and CDR2 is SYDVKM. DNA for the CDR3: TGTGCCAGCAGTGGACAAGATTCTGGAAACACCATATATTTT. Its translation: CASSGQDSGNTIYF.

This chain connects TRBV19 to TRBJ1-4; TRBD1 agrees at 8 bases. Trimming took 5 bases from V and 8 from J; bases not matched to a gene: 10. Germline V CDR1 and CDR2: LNHDA, SQIVND (reference sequence). CDR3 size: 15 residues. CDR3 bases: TGTGCCAGTAGTGTTGGACAGGGACTTTTAGAAAAACTGTTTTTT. This encodes CASSVGQGLLEKLFF.

V and J are TRBV7-9 and TRBJ1-3; the D is unclear. The germline V gene encodes CDR1 SEHNR and CDR2 FQNEAQ (reference sequence). Trimming pared 1 base from V and 2 bases from J, leaving 6 bases between. The CDR3 runs 14 residues. The CDR3 coding sequence is TGTGCCAGCAGCTTAGACGTGGCTGGAAACACCATATATTTT. It encodes CASSLDVAGNTIYF.

The chain is built from TRBV7-6 and TRBJ2-3, with TRBD1 identical over 8 bases. The V and J ends lost 1 base and 0 bases, in that order; junction bases with no gene match: 0. Germline V gives CDR1 SGHVS, CDR2 FNYEAQ. CDR3 length: 15 amino acids. CDR3 residues: CASSLGTGSTDTQYF. The CDR3 DNA is TGTGCCAGCAGCTTAGGGACAGGGAGCACAGATACGCAGTATTTT.

The chain combines TRBV29-1 with TRBJ1-1; D call uncertain. The V and J ends lost 5 bases and 0 bases respectively, with 7 bases between them. The CDR3 contains 12 residues. The germline gives CDR1 SQVTM, CDR2 ANQGSEA. Written as DNA, the CDR3 is TGCAGCGTTTACGACCTGAACACTGAAGCTTTCTTT. It translates to CSVYDLNTEAFF.

The chain has TRBV7-8 and TRBJ2-3, with 12 bases identical to TRBD2. Per germline, CDR1 SGHVS and CDR2 FQNEAQ. This CDR3 has 20 amino acids. V was pared by 4 bases and J by 2 bases, with 16 bases of the junction left unmatched. This CDR3 is CASSSPPPTSGSLTTDTQYF. The CDR3 bases are TGTGCCAGCAGCTCTCCGCCTCCGACTAGCGGGAGCCTCACCACAGATACGCAGTATTTT. Based on the CDR3 plus reference TRBV7-8 and TRBJ2-3, the full variable domain is GAGVSQSPRYKVAKRGQDVALRCDPISGHVSLFWYQQALGQGPEFLTYFQNEAQLDKSGLPSDRFFAERPEGSVSTLKIQRTQQEDSAVYLCASSSPPPTSGSLTTDTQYFGPGTRLTVL.

V usage is TRBV19 and J usage is TRBJ2-2; no clear D gene. V was shortened by 3 bases and J by 3 bases, with 11 bases between the two germline ends. Germline values: CDR1 LNHDA, CDR2 SQIVND (reference sequence). The CDR3 sequence is 15 residues long. CDR3 DNA: TGTGCCAGTAGTATTGATGCATTTCACACCGGGGAGCTGTTTTTT. Amino acids: CASSIDAFHTGELFF.

The genes are TRBV9 and TRBJ2-1; 9 nucleotides match TRBD2. This CDR3 region has 11 residues. Looked up from germline, CDR1 is SGDLS and CDR2 is YYNGEE. V gave up 8 bases and J gave up 9 bases; unmatched junction bases: 3. The CDR3 here is CASGLASEQFF. CDR3 DNA sequence: TGTGCCAGTGGACTAGCGAGTGAGCAGTTCTTC.

V and J are TRBV7-9 and TRBJ1-5; tentative D call: TRBD1 (6 bases). Germline V gene lookup returns CDR1 SEHNR and CDR2 FQNEAQ (reference sequence). Trimming took off 1 base at V and 4 bases at J, with 14 bases between the two ends. The CDR3 totals 16 residues. Here the CDR3 DNA reads TGTGCCAGCAGCTTAGGGGGTGGGGGCGGTAATCAGCCCCAGCATTTT. Amino acids: CASSLGGGGGNQPQHF.

The chain has TRBV2 and TRBJ2-5; D not resolved. The CDR3 covers 16 residues. The germline V gene has CDR1 SNHLY and CDR2 FYNNEI. V lost 6 bases to trimming and J lost 2 bases, with 19 bases between them. CDR3 sequence reads: CASSSRRSPIQETQYF. CDR3 in DNA: TGTGCCAGCAGCTCAAGACGGAGCCCGATTCAAGAGACCCAGTACTTC.

This clone was counted a single time. A read error may account for a junction end that differs from germline. This sequence joins TRBV5-1 and TRBJ1-3; D might be TRBD1 (6 bases). The CDR3 is 15 amino acids. Germline assignment: CDR1 SGHRS and CDR2 YFSETQ. The CDR3 protein is CASSQTGAWGNTTYF. As DNA, the CDR3 is TGCGCCAGCAGCCAGACGGGGGCGTGGGGAAACACCACATATTTT. Supplemented by reference TRBV5-1 and TRBJ1-3, the full variable domain reads KAGVTQTPRYLIKTRGQQVTLSCSPISGHRSVSWYQQTPGQGLQFLFEYFSETQRNKGNFPGRFSGRQFSNSRSEMNVSTLELGDSALYLCASSQTGAWGNTTYFGEGSWLTVV.

This clone was counted between two and nine times. This chain links TRBV23-1 with TRBJ2-7, with D maybe TRBD2 (7 bases). TRBV23-1 is marked as an open reading frame, function uncertain. V was cut by 8 bases and J by 5 bases, with 13 bases left in between. This CDR3 is built from 12 residues. CDR3 in DNA: TGCGCCAGCGCCCCGGGGGGCCACGAGCAGTACTTC. It encodes CASAPGGHEQYF.

There are a few counts of this clone. This chain uses TRBV10-1 with TRBJ2-7; D is undetermined. The CDR3 has 11 residues. Trimming removed 9 bases from V and 0 bases from J, with 6 bases in between. Looked up from germline, CDR1 is WNHNN and CDR2 is SYGVQD (reference sequence). CDR3 DNA sequence: TGCGCCAGAAGGAGCTCCTACGAGCAGTACTTC. Its protein product is CARRSSYEQYF.

J is TRBJ2-7 and V is TRBV7-2; D gene ambiguous. The CDR3 runs to 15 residues. V lost 5 bases and J 0 bases, leaving 14 bases between the germline ends. The germline gives CDR1 SGHTA, CDR2 FQGNSA. This chain's CDR3 is CASSVYWASSYEQYF. For the CDR3, the DNA is TGTGCCAGCAGCGTTTACTGGGCTAGCTCCTACGAGCAGTACTTC.

This clone was observed a few times. The chain combines TRBV19 with TRBJ2-2, with TRBD1 identical over 10 bases. The germline CDR1 and CDR2 sequences are LNHDA and SQIVND (reference sequence). J was trimmed by 6 bases and V by 0 bases; bases with no gene match: 7. This CDR3 comprises 17 residues. CDR3 residues: CASSIEIDRGLSGELFF. The CDR3 DNA is TGTGCCAGTAGTATAGAAATAGACAGGGGGCTATCCGGGGAGCTGTTTTTT.

CDR3 sequence reads: CASKREVLRSEQFF. CDR3 in DNA: TGTGCCAGTAAGCGGGAGGTACTCCGGTCCGAGCAGTTCTTC. The chain has TRBV19 and TRBJ2-1; 9 bases align to TRBD2. The V gene end was trimmed by 7 bases and the J gene end by 10 bases; junction bases not matched to a gene: 11. This CDR3 spans 14 amino acids. Germline lookup yields CDR1 LNHDA and CDR2 SQIVND (reference sequence).

This clone was seen more than once but under ten times. J is TRBJ1-2 and V is TRBV29-1; D is unresolved. V was pared by 7 bases and J by 4 bases, with 10 bases between. Germline values: CDR1 SQVTM, CDR2 ANQGSEA. The CDR3 has 11 residues. In DNA form, the CDR3 reads TGCAGCGGCCGCTATCCCTATGGCTACACCTTC. Translating gives CSGRYPYGYTF.

This sequence joins TRBV11-2 and TRBJ2-5; D is uncertain. V was pared by 4 bases and J by 0 bases, with 3 bases between. There are 12 residues in the CDR3. From germline, CDR1 is SGHAT and CDR2 FQNNGV. CDR3 protein: CASSSHQETQYF. Here the CDR3 DNA reads TGTGCCAGCAGCTCTCACCAAGAGACCCAGTACTTC. Supplemented by reference TRBV11-2 and TRBJ2-5, the full variable domain reads EAGVAQSPRYKIIEKRQSVAFWCNPISGHATLYWYQQILGQGPKLLIQFQNNGVVDDSQLPKDRFSAERLKGVDSTLKIQPAKLEDSAVYLCASSSHQETQYFGPGTRLLVL.

This chain joins TRBV5-1 and TRBJ1-3, with 10 bases fitting TRBD1. This CDR3 comprises 15 residues. Germline V lookup: CDR1 SGHRS, CDR2 YFSETQ. With 3 bases clipped from V and 4 bases from J, the junction kept 4 bases outside the gene matches. CDR3 sequence reads: CASSWGQGSGNTIYF. CDR3 nucleotide sequence: TGCGCCAGCAGCTGGGGACAGGGGTCAGGAAACACCATATATTTT.

The V and J genes are TRBV4-1 and TRBJ2-4, with 13 bases lining up with TRBD2. After removal of 0 bases from V and 8 bases from J, the junction contained 7 bases not matched to a gene. The CDR3 length is 17 residues. Per germline, CDR1 MGHRA and CDR2 YSYEKL. This chain's CDR3 is CASSQERTSGSRHIQYF. The CDR3 bases are TGCGCCAGCAGCCAAGAAAGGACTAGCGGGAGTAGACACATTCAGTACTTC.

This chain joins TRBV7-3 and TRBJ2-1; D assignment may be TRBD1 or TRBD2 (5 bases each). V shed 2 bases and J shed 0 bases, with 8 bases lying between them. Looked up from germline, CDR1 is SGHTA and CDR2 is FQGTGA. This CDR3 spans 15 amino acids. CDR3 loop: CASSLGAGSYNEQFF. CDR3 bases: TGTGCCAGCAGCTTAGGGGCGGGCTCCTACAATGAGCAGTTCTTC.

This rearrangement joins TRBV25-1 to TRBJ1-3; no reliable D call. Germline CDR1 MGHDK, CDR2 SYGVNS. V was pared by 6 bases and J by 2 bases, with 8 bases between. CDR3 length: 13 amino acids. In nucleotides, the CDR3 is TGTGCCAGCAGAGGGAGTCCTGGAAACACCATATATTTT. The encoded protein is CASRGSPGNTIYF.

V is TRBV18 and J is TRBJ2-1; possible D gene TRBD1, 6 bases. This CDR3 spans 12 amino acids. V was pared by 3 bases and J by 8 bases, with 8 bases between. Germline CDR1 and CDR2: KGHSH and LQKENI. The CDR3 spells CASSPSGDEQFF. CDR3 DNA: TGTGCCAGCTCACCTTCAGGGGATGAGCAGTTCTTC.

The V call is TRBV5-5, the J call TRBJ2-6, with TRBD1 matching 7 bases. Germline CDR1 reads SGHKS; CDR2 reads YYEKEE (reference sequence). J gave up 3 bases and V 2 bases, and 11 bases lay outside the gene matches. The CDR3 runs to 18 residues. CDR3 amino acids: CASSLTGTAGSGANVLTF. As DNA, the CDR3 is TGTGCCAGCAGCTTAACCGGGACAGCCGGAAGTGGGGCCAACGTCCTGACTTTC.

This chain connects TRBV20-1 to TRBJ2-1; the D is unclear. Germline V gives CDR1 DFQATT, CDR2 SNEGSKA (reference sequence). The CDR3 loop spans 11 amino acids. V was clipped by 6 bases and J by 6 bases, with 9 bases between them. In DNA, the CDR3 is TGCAGTGCCAGCCGTCGCAATGAGCAGTTCTTC. Protein product: CSASRRNEQFF.

This clone was detected only a few times. This chain connects TRBV27 to TRBJ2-2; 7 positions match TRBD2. Unmatched junction bases numbered 4, after V lost 3 bases and J lost 0 bases. This CDR3 has 16 residues. CDR1 MNHEY and CDR2 SMNVEV come from the germline V gene (reference sequence). CDR3 loop: CASSFWLAANTGELFF. As DNA, the CDR3 is TGTGCCAGCAGTTTTTGGCTAGCGGCGAACACCGGGGAGCTGTTTTTT.

The chain has TRBV6-6 and TRBJ2-3; a weak D match, TRBD1 (6 bases). CDR3 length: 16 amino acids. V dropped 0 bases and J dropped 1 base, with 11 bases sitting between them. Germline values: CDR1 MNHNY, CDR2 SVGAGI (reference sequence). CDR3 nucleotide sequence: TGTGCCAGCAGTTACTCGAATAAGGGGGGCACAGATACGCAGTATTTT. Translated, it gives CASSYSNKGGTDTQYF.

The chain carries TRBV5-5 and TRBJ1-6, with 7 bases that match TRBD1. Trimming took 0 bases from V and 5 from J; bases not matched to a gene: 5. The CDR3 totals 16 residues. Germline V lookup: CDR1 SGHKS, CDR2 YYEKEE (reference sequence). The CDR3 DNA reads as TGTGCCAGCAGCTTGGGGCCAACAGGGGATAATTCACCCCTCCACTTT. Amino acids: CASSLGPTGDNSPLHF.

The CDR3 bases are TGTGCCAGCAGTGTCTCGGCGCTTTCCGCCTACGAGCAGTACTTC. This sequence encodes CASSVSALSAYEQYF. The V gene is TRBV2, the J gene TRBJ2-7, with no clear D. Germline CDR1 SNHLY, CDR2 FYNNEI. The CDR3 has 15 amino acids. Trimming took off 4 bases at V and 2 bases at J, with 15 bases between the two ends.

This rearrangement joins TRBV29-1 to TRBJ1-2, with D perhaps matching TRBD1 (5 bases). This CDR3 region has 13 residues. The ends were cut back, 1 base at V and 4 bases at J, with 10 bases in the middle. Looked up from germline, CDR1 is SQVTM and CDR2 is ANQGSEA. CDR3 DNA sequence: TGCAGCGTTGAAGGGGGCGCCGGCTATGGCTACACCTTC. Translation: CSVEGGAGYGYTF.

The V call is TRBV7-8, the J call TRBJ2-7; D is possibly TRBD2 (6 bases). The V end lost 1 base, the J end lost 3 bases, and 10 bases lay between the germline ends. Germline V lookup: CDR1 SGHVS, CDR2 FQNEAQ. The CDR3 spans 14 residues. The CDR3: CASSLGQGGYEQYF. The CDR3 DNA is TGTGCCAGCAGCTTAGGTCAGGGAGGCTACGAGCAGTACTTC. The complete variable domain, with remaining parts taken from reference TRBV7-8 and TRBJ2-7, reads GAGVSQSPRYKVAKRGQDVALRCDPISGHVSLFWYQQALGQGPEFLTYFQNEAQLDKSGLPSDRFFAERPEGSVSTLKIQRTQQEDSAVYLCASSLGQGGYEQYFGPGTRLTVT.